This TCR beta chain originates from a study of cytomegalovirus exposure and HLA in healthy donors. Broader study findings: The study listed approximately 160 cytomegalovirus-associated TCR beta chains. Under in vitro conditions, a few CMV-associated chains were confirmed as specific for CMV antigens.

Some clones are missing from TCRdb's copy, which holds only in-frame ones; the method was immunoSEQ multiplex PCR. The table records 200,000 or so clones, about 86% of them present only once. CDR1 and CDR2 from the germline V gene are LNHDA and SQIVND (reference sequence). V lost 4 bases, J lost 4 bases, and 5 bases lay in between. This CDR3 comprises 12 residues. Of note for this clone: The antigen is undetermined.

The source material was PBMCs. This clonotype was sampled from a woman aged 18-30 years in good health and CMV-seronegative. The chain recombines TRBV19 with TRBJ2-1, with unresolved D. CDR3 nucleotide sequence: TGTGCCAGTAGTACTTTATACAATGAGCAGTTCTTC. Amino acids: CASSTLYNEQFF.